The clone carrying this TCR beta chain has a count of ten or more. As it was prepared, the TCRbeta library received unique molecular identifiers. TCRdb re-derived calls from the PCR reads in MiXCR, one entry per CDR3 protein. This table holds approximately 270,000 distinct CDR3 sequences, roughly 9.5% found once. This sample was included in a study of T-cell reconstitution after alpha-beta-depleted transplantation in children. Per germline, CDR1 MDHEN and CDR2 SYDVKM. The trim removed 5 bases at V and 6 bases at J, leaving 8 bases unmatched. This CDR3 spans 14 amino acids. This sequence joins TRBV28 and TRBJ1-1; 8 bases are a match to TRBD1. The sequencing here drew on PBMCs from the stem cell graft donor, taken from the stem cell graft. This sequence originates from a human donor who donated a stem cell graft to a child with SCID. CDR3 DNA sequence: TGTGCCAGCAGTCACGGACAGGGCAGACCTGAAGCTTTCTTT. Translation gives CASSHGQGRPEAFF.